Following are 4 T cell receptor beta chains from one sample sequenced in a study of blood T cells in healthy people across ages. Together with a sample-barcoded 5' primer, a J-beta primer mix was included in a second PCR lasting about 7 to 11 cycles. In TCRdb, the 5' RACE reads were re-called with MiXCR into one record per CDR3 protein. The sample yields nearly 1 million distinct CDR3 sequences, roughly 51% seen once. Sequences were obtained from blood. All receptors derive from a woman aged 60 to 75 in good health.

This clonotype turned up a few times. The genes are TRBV28 and TRBJ2-1; 14 bases align to TRBD2. The J segment lost 8 bases and the V segment lost 6 bases, leaving 3 bases of the junction unmatched. From germline, CDR1 is MDHEN and CDR2 SYDVKM. CDR3 length: 14 amino acids. Here the CDR3 reads CASRTSGRAYEQFF. CDR3 DNA sequence: TGTGCCAGCAGGACTAGCGGGAGGGCTTATGAGCAGTTCTTC.

The V call is TRBV6-6, the J call TRBJ2-5, with unresolved D. The CDR3 spans 14 residues. The germline V and J ends were trimmed by 0 bases and 11 bases, with 16 bases remaining between them. Germline CDR1 is MNHNY and CDR2 is SVGAGI (reference sequence). The CDR3 spells CASSYSSTYNEQYF. CDR3 bases: TGTGCCAGCAGTTACTCGAGCACTTACAATGAGCAGTACTTC.

This clonotype was detected a few times. The chain recombines TRBV4-1 with TRBJ2-1; 10 bases are a match to TRBD2. The junction had 6 bases not matched to a gene; V was cut back by 4 bases and J by 12 bases. CDR1 and CDR2 from the germline V gene are MGHRA and YSYEKL. CDR3 length equals 13 residues. In DNA form, the CDR3 reads TGCGCCAGCAGCCGATCTAGCGGGAGTGGGCAGTTCTTC. Its translation: CASSRSSGSGQFF.

The chain couples TRBV6-6 to TRBJ2-7, with D possibly called TRBD1 or TRBD2 (5 bases each). Per the germline V gene, CDR1 is MNHNY and CDR2 is SVGAGI (reference sequence). The CDR3 spans 15 residues. V lost 4 bases and J 6 bases, leaving 19 bases between the germline ends. CDR3 protein: CASSLEGPTSREQYF. The CDR3 coding sequence is TGTGCCAGCAGTTTAGAGGGACCCACCTCACGCGAGCAGTACTTC.